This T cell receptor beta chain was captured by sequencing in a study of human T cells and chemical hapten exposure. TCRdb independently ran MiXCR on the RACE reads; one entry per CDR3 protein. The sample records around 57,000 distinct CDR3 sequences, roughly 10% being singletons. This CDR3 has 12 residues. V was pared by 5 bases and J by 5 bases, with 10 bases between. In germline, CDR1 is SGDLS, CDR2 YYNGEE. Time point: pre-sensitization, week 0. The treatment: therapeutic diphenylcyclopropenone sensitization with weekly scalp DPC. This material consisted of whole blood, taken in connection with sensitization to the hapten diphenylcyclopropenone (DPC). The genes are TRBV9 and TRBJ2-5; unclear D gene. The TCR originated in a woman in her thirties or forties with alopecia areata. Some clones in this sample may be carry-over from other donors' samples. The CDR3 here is CASSGLRETQYF. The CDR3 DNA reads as TGTGCCAGCAGTGGTCTTCGGGAGACCCAGTACTTC.